The 25 T cell receptor beta chains below all came from one sample that was sequenced in a study of regulatory T cells in long-lasting Graves disease. The time point: persistent/refractory GD, antithyroid drugs over 5 years with positive TRAb. Generation of the TCR library employed RNA extracted from PBMCs. Combining iRepertoire HTBI primers with Arm-PCR of CDR3 regions, the authors built TCR beta libraries. From the multiplex PCR reads, TCRdb called clonotypes with MiXCR, one entry per CDR3 protein. The repertoire holds around 460,000 distinct CDR3 sequences, roughly 21% seen once, with roughly 7.1% in the top ten. The input for sequencing was peripheral blood mononuclear cells (PBMCs), taken when the disease was refractory, from a patient treated with antithyroid drugs. These receptors originate from a female donor with Graves disease.

The V and J genes are TRBV5-1 and TRBJ1-6; 8 nucleotides match TRBD1. The CDR3 is 16 residues long. V shed 2 bases, J shed 8 bases, and the junction held 9 bases outside the gene matches. Germline assignment: CDR1 SGHRS and CDR2 YFSETQ. CDR3 nucleotides: TGCGCCAGCAGCTTAGATCGGACAGGGAGAGATTCACCCCTCCACTTT. Its protein is CASSLDRTGRDSPLHF.

This clonotype was detected only a few times. This sequence joins TRBV11-2 and TRBJ1-5; D call uncertain. CDR1 SGHAT and CDR2 FQNNGV come from the germline V gene. This CDR3 region has 16 residues. V was cut by 5 bases and J by 6 bases, with 20 bases left in between. CDR3 coding DNA: TGTGCCAGCAGCGAAGACCGACACGGACTTACTCAGCCCCAGCATTTT. It is translated as CASSEDRHGLTQPQHF.

The V gene is TRBV6-1, the J gene TRBJ1-1, with D uncertain. CDR1 is MNHNS and CDR2 is SASEGT in the germline V gene. CDR3 length equals 13 residues. V was shortened by 8 bases and J by 3 bases, with 13 bases between the two germline ends. Here the CDR3 DNA reads TGTGCCAGCCGGGAGCCGACGGACACTGAAGCTTTCTTT. Translating gives CASREPTDTEAFF.

This clonotype appeared many times. The CDR3 DNA reads TGTGCCAGCTCACCACGGGTTCAAGAGACCCAGTACTTC. Translating it yields CASSPRVQETQYF. The chain carries TRBV18 and TRBJ2-5; D not certain. CDR3 length equals 13 residues. The V end was cut by 1 base, the J end by 2 bases, with 5 bases between. Germline V lookup: CDR1 KGHSH, CDR2 LQKENI.

This clonotype came up once. The rearrangement uses TRBV30 and TRBJ1-1; maybe TRBD1 (5 bases). V lost 6 bases to trimming and J lost 1 base, with 12 bases between them. The CDR3 is 13 amino acids. Germline lookup yields CDR1 GTSNPN and CDR2 SVGIG (reference sequence). The CDR3 DNA reads as TGTGCCTGTCCAGGGTCTGGGAACACTGAAGCTTTCTTT. Residues: CACPGSGNTEAFF.

V and J are TRBV19 and TRBJ2-7, with D possibly called TRBD1 or TRBD2 (5 bases each). Germline assignment: CDR1 LNHDA and CDR2 SQIVND (reference sequence). The CDR3 extends over 16 amino acids. Trimming pared 7 bases from V and 0 bases from J, leaving 19 bases between. The CDR3 coding sequence is TGTGCCAGTACGGAACGGGGTCCAGGGAGCTCCTACGAGCAGTACTTC. Amino acids: CASTERGPGSSYEQYF.

Note on this clonotype: With only one base between it and a far larger clone, this is likely a read error. The chain employs TRBV4-3 and TRBJ2-2; no firm D call. The CDR3 extends over 16 amino acids. The germline V gene encodes CDR1 LGHNA and CDR2 YSLEER. V lost 4 bases and J 0 bases, leaving 12 bases between the germline ends. This chain's CDR3 is CASSPWSVTNTGELFF. The CDR3 bases are TGCGCCAGCAGCCCGTGGTCGGTTACGAACACCGGGGAGCTGTTTTTT.

The rearrangement links TRBV27 to TRBJ2-1; 10 positions agree with TRBD1. The trim removed 8 bases at V and 5 bases at J, leaving 18 bases unmatched. Germline-derived CDR1 and CDR2 are MNHEY and SMNVEV (reference sequence). The CDR3 is 18 residues long. CDR3 residues: CASQRDRGIAGPNNEQFF. DNA for the CDR3: TGTGCCAGCCAGCGGGACAGGGGAATAGCGGGCCCTAACAATGAGCAGTTCTTC.

This clonotype was seen ten or more times. The V call is TRBV6-1, the J call TRBJ1-1; D is possibly TRBD1 (5 bases). CDR3 size: 14 residues. The germline gives CDR1 MNHNS, CDR2 SASEGT. V lost 6 bases and J lost 0, with 11 bases in between. CDR3 DNA: TGTGCCAGCAGGTCAGGGTCCATGAACACTGAAGCTTTCTTT. It codes for CASRSGSMNTEAFF.

This clonotype was seen at least ten times. The chain uses TRBV7-2 and TRBJ1-1, with TRBD1 identical over 7 bases. The CDR3 is made up of 15 amino acids. The germline V gene has CDR1 SGHTA and CDR2 FQGNSA. V was clipped by 4 bases and J by 4 bases; unmatched bases: 9. Written as DNA, the CDR3 is TGTGCCAGCAGCTCCCAGGGGGGCGAGGGCACTGAAGCTTTCTTT. It encodes CASSSQGGEGTEAFF.

The DNA for the CDR3 is TGTGCCAGCAGTTCTACTGGCACTGAAGCTTTCTTT. Translating it yields CASSSTGTEAFF. This chain links TRBV28 with TRBJ1-1, with D unclear. This CDR3 comprises 12 residues. Germline values: CDR1 MDHEN, CDR2 SYDVKM. V dropped 4 bases and J dropped 4 bases, with 7 bases sitting between them.

This clonotype was detected ten times or more. The chain has TRBV2 and TRBJ2-2, with TRBD2 matching 8 bases. CDR3 size: 13 residues. The germline gives CDR1 SNHLY, CDR2 FYNNEI. Trimming took 4 bases from V and 5 from J; bases not matched to a gene: 0. CDR3 in DNA: TGTGCCAGCAGTGTAGCGGGGACCGGGGAGCTGTTTTTT. Its translation: CASSVAGTGELFF.

The V call is TRBV20-1, the J call TRBJ2-1; TRBD1 matches 7 bases. The CDR3 runs to 16 residues. Germline CDR1 reads DFQATT; CDR2 reads SNEGSKA (reference sequence). The V gene end was trimmed by 4 bases and the J gene end by 9 bases; junction bases not matched to a gene: 18. This CDR3 is CSAKPSQGVAVGEQFF. The CDR3 coding sequence is TGCAGTGCTAAACCTTCGCAGGGGGTCGCCGTTGGTGAGCAGTTCTTC.

Ten or more counts support this clonotype. The chain employs TRBV28 and TRBJ1-2; 10 positions match TRBD1. The trim removed 5 bases at V and 0 bases at J, leaving 9 bases unmatched. This CDR3 has 17 residues. Per the germline V gene, CDR1 is MDHEN and CDR2 is SYDVKM. The CDR3 bases are TGTGCCAGCAGTCCCGACAGGGGGCATCGAGCTAACTATGGCTACACCTTC. Protein product: CASSPDRGHRANYGYTF.

The rearrangement links TRBV5-1 to TRBJ1-1, with 8 positions matching TRBD1. The CDR3 has 16 amino acids. CDR1 and CDR2 (germline): SGHRS, YFSETQ. Trimming removed 3 bases from V and 1 base from J; junction bases left unmatched: 8. This CDR3 is CASSSIPGQGNTEAFF. The CDR3 DNA is TGCGCCAGCAGCTCCATCCCTGGACAGGGGAACACTGAAGCTTTCTTT.

This chain uses TRBV9 with TRBJ2-2; maybe TRBD2 (6 bases). V was clipped by 4 bases and J by 2 bases, with 21 bases between them. The CDR3 contains 18 residues. Germline lookup yields CDR1 SGDLS and CDR2 YYNGEE. Here the CDR3 DNA reads TGTGCCAGCAGCCACCCCGTCCGGGCGGGATCCAACACCGGGGAGCTGTTTTTT. Encoded protein: CASSHPVRAGSNTGELFF.

This clonotype has a count of ten or more. The chain carries TRBV7-9 and TRBJ2-7; D is possibly TRBD1 or TRBD2 (5 bases each). This CDR3 has 14 amino acids. Germline values: CDR1 SEHNR, CDR2 FQNEAQ (reference sequence). Trimming shortened V by 3 bases and J by 3 bases, and 12 bases separated the two germline ends. The CDR3 loop reads CASSFGDESYEQYF. CDR3 coding DNA: TGTGCCAGCAGCTTCGGGGACGAAAGCTACGAGCAGTACTTC. Based on the CDR3 plus reference TRBV7-9 and TRBJ2-7, the full variable domain is DTGVSQNPRHKITKRGQNVTFRCDPISEHNRLYWYRQTLGQGPEFLTYFQNEAQLEKSRLLSDRFSAERPKGSFSTLEIQRTEQGDSAMYLCASSFGDESYEQYFGPGTRLTVT.

The table lists this clonotype with many counts. Germline is not matched at one junction end, which may reflect a read error. The rearrangement uses TRBV6-1 and TRBJ1-1; 9 bases line up with TRBD1. Germline CDR1 is MNHNS and CDR2 is SASEGT. This CDR3 is built from 13 residues. This CDR3 is CASRDRGTPESFF. The CDR3 bases are TGTGCCAGCAGAGACAGGGGGACCCCTGAATCTTTCTTT.

This clonotype was seen just once. A much more abundant neighbour one base away suggests this may be a read error. The conserved phenylalanine or tryptophan normally closing the CDR3 is absent here, so this likely arose from a read error. The chain has TRBV5-1 and TRBJ2-6, with D uncertain. The V end was cut by 6 bases, the J end by 1 base, with 11 bases between. The CDR3 has 15 amino acids. CDR1 is SGHRS, CDR2 YFSETQ, per germline. CDR3 in amino acids: CASTIEGSGANVLTS. CDR3 DNA sequence: TGCGCCAGCACAATTGAAGGATCTGGGGCCAACGTCCTGACTTCC.

The genes are TRBV15 and TRBJ1-5; 8 positions match TRBD1. Germline CDR1 reads LNHNV; CDR2 reads YYDKDF (reference sequence). This CDR3 has 15 amino acids. The ends lost 1 base at V and 5 bases at J; junction bases unmatched: 4. DNA of the CDR3: TGTGCCACCAGCAGAGGGGACAGGAGGGATCAGCCCCAGCATTTT. Residues: CATSRGDRRDQPQHF.

For this clonotype: The germline gene is not matched at one end of the junction; a read error may be the cause. V is TRBV20-1 and J is TRBJ2-3; no clear D. This CDR3 is 16 amino acids long. Germline loops: CDR1 DFQATT, CDR2 SNEGSKA (reference sequence). CDR3 region: CGAIRSRGLFTDTQYF. CDR3 DNA sequence: TGCGGTGCTATCCGAAGTCGTGGCTTATTCACAGATACGCAGTATTTT.

This clonotype was found many times. This chain connects TRBV20-1 to TRBJ1-5; no clear D. This CDR3 comprises 13 residues. The V gene's germline CDR1 is DFQATT and CDR2 SNEGSKA (reference sequence). V lost 6 bases to trimming and J lost 2 bases, with 11 bases between them. The CDR3 nucleotides are TGCAGTGCCATAAGGGATGGCAATCAGCCCCAGCATTTT. Protein product: CSAIRDGNQPQHF.

Remarks on this clonotype: This clone may be a read error of a much larger clone one base away. This chain links TRBV5-1 with TRBJ2-4; 7 bases match TRBD1. Near its end, the DNA agrees better with TRBJ1-2, so the J call may be wrong. This CDR3 spans 13 amino acids. In germline, CDR1 is SGHRS, CDR2 YFSETQ. The CDR3 protein is CAGSAGQNYGYTF. DNA for the CDR3: TGCGCCGGCAGCGCGGGACAGAACTATGGCTACACCTTC.

This clonotype was detected a few times. The rearrangement joins TRBV11-3 to TRBJ2-7; 7 bases align to TRBD2. Germline values: CDR1 SGHNT, CDR2 YENEEA. This CDR3 spans 18 amino acids. With 5 bases clipped from V and 2 bases from J, the junction kept 18 bases outside the gene matches. The CDR3 DNA reads TGTGCCAGCAGCCCTGCTTGGGGCGGGAGTATCAATCCCTACGAGCAGTACTTC. Translating gives CASSPAWGGSINPYEQYF.

V is TRBV6-1 and J is TRBJ1-6; D is ambiguous. This CDR3 has 14 amino acids. The germline CDR1 and CDR2 sequences are MNHNS and SASEGT. V lost 6 bases to trimming and J lost 5 bases, with 11 bases between them. The CDR3 DNA is TGTGCCAGCAGCGTGGCTACTGATAATTCACCCCTCCACTTT. Translated, it gives CASSVATDNSPLHF.